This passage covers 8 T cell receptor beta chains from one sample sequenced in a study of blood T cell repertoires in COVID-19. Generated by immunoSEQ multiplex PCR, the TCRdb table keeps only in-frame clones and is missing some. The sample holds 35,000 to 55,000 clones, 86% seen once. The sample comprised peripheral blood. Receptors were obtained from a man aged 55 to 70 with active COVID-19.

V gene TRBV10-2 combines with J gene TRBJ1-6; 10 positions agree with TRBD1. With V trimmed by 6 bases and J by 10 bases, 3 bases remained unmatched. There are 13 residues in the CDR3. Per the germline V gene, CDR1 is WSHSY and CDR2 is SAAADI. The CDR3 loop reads CASRGTGESPLHF. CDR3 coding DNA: TGCGCCAGCAGGGGGACAGGGGAATCACCCCTCCACTTT.

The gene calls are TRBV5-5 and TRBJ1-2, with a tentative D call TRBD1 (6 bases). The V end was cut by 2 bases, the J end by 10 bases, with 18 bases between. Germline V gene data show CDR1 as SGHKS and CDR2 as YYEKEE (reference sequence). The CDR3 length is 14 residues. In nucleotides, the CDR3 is TGTGCCAGCAGCTTCGGGGGGCTAGAGTTGGACTACACCTTC. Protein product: CASSFGGLELDYTF.

In DNA form, the CDR3 reads TGTGCCAGCCGCCCCGGGAGGGCCCAAGAGACCCAGTACTTC. This gives the protein CASRPGRAQETQYF. The rearrangement joins TRBV7-2 to TRBJ2-5; TRBD2 matches at 8 bases. This CDR3 spans 14 amino acids. J gave up 1 base and V 8 bases, and 6 bases lay outside the gene matches. CDR1 is SGHTA, CDR2 FQGNSA, per germline.

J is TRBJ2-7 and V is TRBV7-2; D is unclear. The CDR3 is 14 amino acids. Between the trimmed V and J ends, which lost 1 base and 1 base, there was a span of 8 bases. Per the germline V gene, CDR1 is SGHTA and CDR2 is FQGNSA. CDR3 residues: CASSLVLDSYEQYF. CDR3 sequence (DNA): TGTGCCAGCAGCTTAGTCTTAGATTCCTACGAGCAGTACTTC.

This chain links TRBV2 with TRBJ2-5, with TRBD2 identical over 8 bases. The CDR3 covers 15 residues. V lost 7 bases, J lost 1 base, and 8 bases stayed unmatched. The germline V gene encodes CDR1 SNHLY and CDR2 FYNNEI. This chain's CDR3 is CASKKGLALQETQYF. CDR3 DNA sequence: TGTGCCAGCAAAAAAGGACTAGCTCTCCAAGAGACCCAGTACTTC.

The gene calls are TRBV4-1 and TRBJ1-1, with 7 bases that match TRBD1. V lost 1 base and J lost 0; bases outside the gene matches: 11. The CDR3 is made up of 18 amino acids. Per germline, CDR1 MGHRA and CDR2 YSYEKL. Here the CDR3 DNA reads TGCGCCAGCAGCCAAGTCAGGAGCCGACAGGGTATGAACACTGAAGCTTTCTTT. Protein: CASSQVRSRQGMNTEAFF.

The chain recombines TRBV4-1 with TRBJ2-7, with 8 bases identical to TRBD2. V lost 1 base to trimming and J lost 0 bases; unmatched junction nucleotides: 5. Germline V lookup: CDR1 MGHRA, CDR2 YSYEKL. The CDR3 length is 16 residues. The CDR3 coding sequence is TGCGCCAGCAGCCAAGGTGGCGGGACTAGCTCCTACGAGCAGTACTTC. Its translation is CASSQGGGTSSYEQYF.

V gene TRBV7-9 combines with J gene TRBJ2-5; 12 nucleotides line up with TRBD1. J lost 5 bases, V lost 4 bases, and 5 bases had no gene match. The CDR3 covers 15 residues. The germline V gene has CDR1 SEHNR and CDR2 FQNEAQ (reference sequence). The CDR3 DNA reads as TGTGCCAGCAGCTGGGGACAGGGGGCTGCGGAGACCCAGTACTTC. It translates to CASSWGQGAAETQYF.